Below, one T cell receptor (beta chain) is given with its context. Its antigen is not known. The entry originates in a study of CD8 T cells in ankylosing spondylitis. Study-wide results and caveats: Peripheral blood samples showed relatively rare disease-linked clones, and these clones were CD8+. For ankylosing spondylitis blood, a TCR beta motif of several highly homologous variants appeared characteristic. Matched ankylosing spondylitis synovial fluid reportedly contained a significantly enriched population of disease-linked clones.

V trimming: 3 bases; J trimming: 1 base; junction bases outside the gene matches: 4. Germline lookup yields CDR1 ENHRY and CDR2 SYGVKD. The CDR3 loop spans 15 amino acids. For TCR beta, libraries came from quantitative 5'-RACE with molecular barcodes. MiXCR, applied by TCRdb to the 5' RACE reads, yields one record per CDR3 protein. Among 200,000 to 300,000 distinct CDR3 sequences, around 25% were seen once, and the ten largest hold roughly 0.67%. The sequence was obtained from a male donor with ankylosing spondylitis or in good health (not recorded which). The specimen sequenced was blood, either unsorted or a sorted T cell fraction (not recorded which). This chain joins TRBV10-3 and TRBJ2-3; 7 nucleotides agree with TRBD2. The CDR3 sequence: CAISEGGGRTDTQYF. The CDR3 DNA sequence: TGTGCCATCAGTGAAGGCGGGGGACGCACAGATACGCAGTATTTT.